This T cell receptor (beta chain) was recovered during a study of post-analysis software for immune sequencing data. Study results and caveats: Elevated frequency relative to controls characterized 4 or 5 TRBV segments in patients, TRBV5-6, TRBV5-1 and TRBV20-1 among them.

This clonotype appeared a few times. Its antigen is undetermined. Between the trimmed V and J ends, which lost 3 bases and 3 bases, there was a span of 12 bases. CDR3 length: 15 residues. Germline V lookup: CDR1 DFQATT, CDR2 SNEGSKA (reference sequence). Unique-molecular-identifier-tagged TCR beta cDNA libraries were used. Researchers reported 400,000 to 550,000 cDNA molecules coming from roughly 1 to 10 million T cells. TCRdb analysed the PCR reads with MiXCR anew, one entry per CDR3 protein. This sample has 400,000 to 500,000 distinct CDR3 sequences, with roughly 38% found just once. This receptor was taken from a girl aged 2 to 10 with multiple sclerosis. V and J are TRBV20-1 and TRBJ1-6, with D possibly TRBD1 on 6 matching bases. The sequenced sample was blood. The chain's CDR3 is CSARRQADYNSPLHF. In DNA, the CDR3 is TGCAGTGCTAGGCGACAGGCCGACTATAATTCACCCCTCCACTTT.